A single sample gave rise to the 32 T cell receptor beta chains below, sequenced in a study of response to subunit inactivated influenza vaccine (dated by TCRdb to 2016 to 2018). Libraries were constructed by RT-PCR. The reads were generated on an Illumina HiSeq 2500. TCRdb trimmed public reads at Q25 via fastp, called clones via MiXCR and kept in-frame beta chains. Each CDR3 protein appears once, grouped with its most common genes and DNA. The sample has some 640,000 distinct CDR3 sequences on record, 11% to 15% of them singletons. The top ten clones comprise 6% to 7% of the sample. Sequencing used PBMCs from blood, obtained about 14 days before vaccination. The receptors were sampled from a man aged 45-65 years who received an inactivated influenza vaccine. Donor details come from another sample of the same person, matched by shared clones.

The chain combines TRBV7-9 with TRBJ1-1; 7 bases align to TRBD1. J was trimmed by 5 bases and V by 5 bases; bases with no gene match: 14. The CDR3 spans 16 residues. Per germline, CDR1 SEHNR and CDR2 FQNEAQ (reference sequence). CDR3 in DNA: TGTGCCAGCAGCCCCCTCCTTGACAGGGAAGGTACTGAAGCTTTCTTT. The encoded protein is CASSPLLDREGTEAFF. The variable domain in full, completed from reference TRBV7-9 and TRBJ1-1, reads DTGVSQNPRHKITKRGQNVTFRCDPISEHNRLYWYRQTLGQGPEFLTYFQNEAQLEKSRLLSDRFSAERPKGSFSTLEIQRTEQGDSAMYLCASSPLLDREGTEAFFGQGTRLTVV.

The table lists this clonotype with a few counts. DNA for the CDR3: TGTGCCAGCAGCGTAGCTACAGACTCTAACTATGGCTACACCTTC. Translated, it gives CASSVATDSNYGYTF. The chain employs TRBV9 and TRBJ1-2; no clear D gene. The CDR3 sequence is 15 residues long. Germline lookup yields CDR1 SGDLS and CDR2 YYNGEE. The ends were cut back, 0 bases at V and 0 bases at J, with 9 bases in the middle. Variable domain in full (rest from reference TRBV9 and TRBJ1-2): DSGVTQTPKHLITATGQRVTLRCSPRSGDLSVYWYQQSLDQGLQFLIQYYNGEERAKGNILERFSAQQFPDLHSELNLSSLELGDSALYFCASSVATDSNYGYTFGSGTRLTVV.

About this clonotype itself: A much larger clone sits a single nucleotide away, making a read error possible. CDR3 DNA: TGCAGTGCAAACCACAGGGGCGACGAGCAGTACTTC. It specifies CSANHRGDEQYF. V usage is TRBV20-1 and J usage is TRBJ2-7, with 7 bases fitting TRBD1. Germline V lookup: CDR1 DFQATT, CDR2 SNEGSKA (reference sequence). Trimming removed 6 bases from V and 5 bases from J; junction bases left unmatched: 7. The CDR3 spans 12 residues.

The V and J genes are TRBV29-1 and TRBJ1-1; 10 bases are shared with TRBD1. V dropped 8 bases and J dropped 6; count of bases not matched to a gene: 9. CDR3 length equals 13 residues. Germline CDR1 SQVTM, CDR2 ANQGSEA. CDR3 loop: CSTTGTGESEAFF. Here the CDR3 DNA reads TGCAGCACCACCGGGACAGGGGAATCTGAAGCTTTCTTT.

The sample holds a few counts of this clonotype. The chain recombines TRBV4-1 with TRBJ2-3; 9 bases agree with TRBD2. CDR1 and CDR2 (germline): MGHRA, YSYEKL. V was clipped by 7 bases and J by 1 base; unmatched bases: 9. CDR3 length: 16 amino acids. The CDR3 region has the DNA TGCGCCAGCACCTCCATAGCGGGAGTCGGCACAGATACGCAGTATTTT. Translation: CASTSIAGVGTDTQYF.

Concerning this clonotype itself: A junction end diverges from the germline sequence, so it may reflect a read error. The rearrangement links TRBV6-2 or TRBV6-3 to TRBJ1-5; D is ambiguous. Germline lookup yields CDR1 MNHEY and CDR2 SVGEGT. CDR3 length: 15 residues. The DNA of the CDR3 is TGTGCCAGCAGTTCCGGACGGAATAGCAATCAGCCCCAGCAATTT. Its translation: CASSSGRNSNQPQQF.

The rearrangement joins TRBV20-1 to TRBJ2-2, with 9 bases matching TRBD1. V dropped 0 bases and J dropped 7; count of bases not matched to a gene: 6. Germline lookup yields CDR1 DFQATT and CDR2 SNEGSKA (reference sequence). CDR3 length: 15 residues. The CDR3 here is CSARDFRTGVGELFF. The DNA for the CDR3 is TGCAGTGCTAGAGATTTCAGGACAGGGGTCGGGGAGCTGTTTTTT.

This clonotype was counted many times. This chain uses TRBV12-3 or TRBV12-4 with TRBJ2-7, with 10 positions matching TRBD2. The CDR3 sequence is 11 residues long. Germline trimming cut 10 bases from V and 7 bases from J; bases unmatched to any gene: 4. The CDR3 protein is CAIKLAGEQYF. The CDR3 DNA reads TGTGCCATCAAACTAGCGGGGGAGCAGTACTTC.

This clonotype was seen repeatedly, ten times or more. The chain has TRBV12-3 or TRBV12-4 and TRBJ2-5, with 12 bases matching TRBD2. The CDR3 contains 15 residues. V shed 4 bases and J 5 bases; nucleotides not matched to a gene: 5. The CDR3 sequence is CASSSLAGGRETQYF. The CDR3 DNA is TGTGCCAGCAGTTCACTAGCGGGGGGCAGGGAGACCCAGTACTTC.

The chain combines TRBV2 with TRBJ2-1; 10 bases fit TRBD1. The trim removed 4 bases at V and 5 bases at J, leaving 5 bases unmatched. Germline V lookup: CDR1 SNHLY, CDR2 FYNNEI. This CDR3 spans 15 amino acids. The CDR3 DNA reads TGTGCCAGCAGTGGTGGGACAGGGGAAAACAATGAGCAGTTCTTC. Protein product: CASSGGTGENNEQFF.

This clonotype was seen more than once but under ten times. The CDR3 coding sequence is TGTGCCAGCAGCTTTAATACAAGATGGGGTGAGCAGTTCTTC. It yields the protein CASSFNTRWGEQFF. V and J are TRBV7-9 and TRBJ2-1, with unresolved D. CDR1 is SEHNR, CDR2 FQNEAQ, per germline (reference sequence). The V gene lost 3 bases and the J gene lost 9 bases, with 15 bases spanning the gap. The CDR3 spans 14 residues.

This clonotype was observed a handful of times. This chain uses TRBV5-1 with TRBJ2-7; D is possibly TRBD1 (6 bases). V was pared by 5 bases and J by 2 bases, with 14 bases between. CDR1 and CDR2 (germline): SGHRS, YFSETQ. There are 14 residues in the CDR3. CDR3 residues: CASSGGPNAYEQYF. The CDR3 coding sequence is TGCGCCAGCAGTGGGGGCCCAAACGCCTACGAGCAGTACTTC.

The V call is TRBV6-1, the J call TRBJ2-7; D remains unclear. The V end was cut by 3 bases, the J end by 3 bases, with 6 bases between. The CDR3 has 12 residues. Germline V gives CDR1 MNHNS, CDR2 SASEGT. This chain's CDR3 is CASSDPGYEQYF. The CDR3 region has the DNA TGTGCCAGCAGTGATCCCGGCTACGAGCAGTACTTC.

The chain employs TRBV28 and TRBJ1-1; D call uncertain. Trimming pared 7 bases from V and 3 bases from J, leaving 18 bases between. The CDR3 extends over 15 amino acids. CDR1 and CDR2 from the germline V gene are MDHEN and SYDVKM. CDR3 coding DNA: TGTGCCAGCACCGGGCGGGAGGAATATCACACTGAAGCTTTCTTT. Protein product: CASTGREEYHTEAFF. The variable domain in full, with the rest retrieved from reference TRBV28 and TRBJ1-1, is DVKVTQSSRYLVKRTGEKVFLECVQDMDHENMFWYRQDPGLGLRLIYFSYDVKMKEKGDIPEGYSVSREKKERFSLILESASTNQTSMYLCASTGREEYHTEAFFGQGTRLTVV.

This clonotype showed up many times. V and J are TRBV7-2 and TRBJ2-7, with 8 bases that match TRBD2. The CDR3 covers 14 residues. The germline gives CDR1 SGHTA, CDR2 FQGNSA. V gave up 3 bases and J gave up 4 bases; unmatched junction bases: 5. The CDR3 nucleotides are TGTGCCAGCAGCTTTCCGGGAGGGATATACGAGCAGTACTTC. Its protein product is CASSFPGGIYEQYF. Full variable domain (missing parts from reference TRBV7-2 and TRBJ2-7): GAGVSQSPSNKVTEKGKDVELRCDPISGHTALYWYRQSLGQGLEFLIYFQGNSAPDKSGLPSDRFSAERTGGSVSTLTIQRTQQEDSAVYLCASSFPGGIYEQYFGPGTRLTVT.

A few counts support this clonotype. This chain's CDR3 is CASSPRTSGGSTGELFF. The CDR3 DNA follows: TGTGCCAGCAGTCCGCGGACTAGCGGGGGGAGCACCGGGGAGCTGTTTTTT. The chain links TRBV27 to TRBJ2-2; 14 bases fit TRBD2. Germline lookup yields CDR1 MNHEY and CDR2 SMNVEV (reference sequence). V lost 5 bases, J lost 4 bases, and 6 bases stayed unmatched. The CDR3 sequence is 17 residues long.

V is TRBV29-1 and J is TRBJ2-1; D possibly corresponds to TRBD1 (6 bases). Per the germline V gene, CDR1 is SQVTM and CDR2 is ANQGSEA. The germline V and J ends were trimmed by 3 bases and 10 bases, with 16 bases remaining between them. This CDR3 is 13 amino acids long. Written as DNA, the CDR3 is TGCAGCGTTGATAGGCCAGGGGTTCTAGAGCAGTTCTTC. It specifies CSVDRPGVLEQFF.

This clonotype was counted only a few times. The genes are TRBV15 and TRBJ2-2, with 13 bases that match TRBD2. The germline V gene encodes CDR1 LNHNV and CDR2 YYDKDF (reference sequence). V shed 0 bases, J shed 7 bases, and the junction held 8 bases outside the gene matches. The CDR3 totals 18 residues. The CDR3, as DNA: TGTGCCACCAGCAGAGATCGTGGACTAGCGGGAGAGGGCGGGGAGCTGTTTTTT. This codes for CATSRDRGLAGEGGELFF.

This clonotype was counted ten times or more. The rearrangement joins TRBV12-3 or TRBV12-4 to TRBJ1-2; TRBD1 matches at 7 bases. The CDR3 has 15 amino acids. J gave up 4 bases and V 1 base, and 6 bases lay outside the gene matches. This CDR3 is CASSLGGTASYGYTF. CDR3 coding DNA: TGTGCCAGCAGTTTAGGCGGGACAGCCTCCTATGGCTACACCTTC.

This clonotype has more than one count but fewer than ten. This sequence joins TRBV29-1 and TRBJ2-7, with 13 bases lining up with TRBD2. V shed 1 base, J shed 3 bases, and the junction held 0 bases outside the gene matches. The germline CDR1 and CDR2 sequences are SQVTM and ANQGSEA. The CDR3 extends over 14 amino acids. CDR3 loop: CSVEGLAGGYEQYF. CDR3 DNA: TGCAGCGTTGAAGGACTAGCGGGAGGCTACGAGCAGTACTTC.

This clonotype was observed a few times. The chain carries TRBV20-1 and TRBJ2-3; TRBD2 agrees at 13 bases. CDR3 length: 15 amino acids. CDR1 is DFQATT and CDR2 is SNEGSKA in the germline V gene (reference sequence). V trimming: 5 bases; J trimming: 7 bases; junction bases outside the gene matches: 9. This CDR3 is CSAVTSGRIRYTQYF. The CDR3 bases are TGCAGTGCTGTGACTAGCGGGAGGATAAGGTATACGCAGTATTTT.

This clonotype came up a few times. The chain combines TRBV19 with TRBJ1-5; D remains unclear. The CDR3 consists of 12 residues. Germline assignment: CDR1 LNHDA and CDR2 SQIVND (reference sequence). V lost 4 bases to trimming and J lost 3 bases, with 4 bases between them. The CDR3 reads CASSTYNQPQHF. The DNA of the CDR3 is TGTGCCAGTAGTACCTACAATCAGCCCCAGCATTTT.

This clonotype occurred a few times. The V gene is TRBV6-1, the J gene TRBJ2-3; 9 nucleotides match TRBD1. V dropped 6 bases and J dropped 7; count of bases not matched to a gene: 11. This CDR3 region has 15 residues. CDR1 and CDR2 (germline): MNHNS, SASEGT. The CDR3 region is CASSAPGQGSYTQYF. CDR3 DNA: TGTGCCAGCAGCGCACCGGGACAGGGTTCTTATACGCAGTATTTT.

This clonotype was observed a handful of times. The rearrangement joins TRBV6-2 or TRBV6-3 to TRBJ2-5; D call uncertain. Trimming cost V 2 bases and J 1 base, with 2 bases left between them. Germline assignment: CDR1 MNHEY and CDR2 SVGEGT. CDR3 size: 12 residues. This chain's CDR3 is CASSYIQETQYF. CDR3 nucleotide sequence: TGTGCCAGCAGTTACATCCAAGAGACCCAGTACTTC.

This clonotype was observed at least ten times. The chain uses TRBV6-2 or TRBV6-3 and TRBJ1-1; D remains ambiguous. Germline V CDR1 and CDR2: MNHEY, SVGEGT. The V and J ends lost 2 bases and 5 bases respectively, with 9 bases between them. The CDR3 sequence is 13 residues long. The CDR3 loop reads CASSYTGRTEAFF. CDR3 DNA: TGTGCCAGCAGTTACACCGGACGAACTGAAGCTTTCTTT.

The table lists this clonotype with a few counts. J is TRBJ1-4 and V is TRBV7-2; D gene unclear. V lost 4 bases and J lost 5, with 11 bases in between. The CDR3 runs to 14 residues. The germline CDR1 and CDR2 sequences are SGHTA and FQGNSA. CDR3 sequence reads: CASSSTRGNEKLFF. DNA of the CDR3: TGTGCCAGCAGCTCCACTCGGGGAAATGAAAAACTGTTTTTT.

This clonotype was observed a few times. The chain carries TRBV14 and TRBJ2-1; 7 bases align to TRBD1. CDR1 is SGHDN and CDR2 is FVKESK in the germline V gene. CDR3 length: 15 residues. V lost 4 bases to trimming and J lost 3 bases; unmatched junction nucleotides: 6. Here the CDR3 DNA reads TGTGCCAGCAGCCGAGACAGGGCCCGCTACAATGAGCAGTTCTTC. Residues: CASSRDRARYNEQFF. Variable domain in full (rest from reference TRBV14 and TRBJ2-1): EAGVTQFPSHSVIEKGQTVTLRCDPISGHDNLYWYRRVMGKEIKFLLHFVKESKQDESGMPNNRFLAERTGGTYSTLKVQPAELEDSGVYFCASSRDRARYNEQFFGPGTRLTVL.

The J gene is TRBJ1-6, the V gene TRBV28; D is unclear. The germline CDR1 and CDR2 sequences are MDHEN and SYDVKM. CDR3 length: 16 residues. V lost 4 bases to trimming and J lost 2 bases, with 12 bases between them. The CDR3 DNA reads TGTGCCAGCAGTTCAATAAGGCGCACCTATAATTCACCCCTCCACTTT. Translated, it gives CASSSIRRTYNSPLHF. The whole variable domain, remainder taken from reference TRBV28 and TRBJ1-6, is DVKVTQSSRYLVKRTGEKVFLECVQDMDHENMFWYRQDPGLGLRLIYFSYDVKMKEKGDIPEGYSVSREKKERFSLILESASTNQTSMYLCASSSIRRTYNSPLHFGNGTRLTVT.

This clonotype was observed a few times. V gene TRBV12-3 or TRBV12-4 combines with J gene TRBJ1-1; a weak D match, TRBD1 (5 bases). The CDR3 is 14 amino acids. V was cut by 6 bases and J by 0 bases, with 11 bases left in between. The CDR3, as DNA: TGTGCCAGCAGGGCGGACATACTGAACACTGAAGCTTTCTTT. It translates to CASRADILNTEAFF.

This clonotype was counted at least ten times. The rearrangement uses TRBV12-3 or TRBV12-4 and TRBJ2-3; D uncertain. Trimming pared 2 bases from V and 10 bases from J, leaving 7 bases between. CDR3 length equals 11 residues. CDR3 in amino acids: CASSLKAAQYF. The DNA for the CDR3 is TGTGCCAGCAGTTTAAAGGCGGCGCAGTATTTT.

The chain has TRBV20-1 and TRBJ2-3; 8 nucleotides agree with TRBD2. Germline CDR1 and CDR2: DFQATT and SNEGSKA (reference sequence). The CDR3 runs 17 residues. With 7 bases clipped from V and 0 bases from J, the junction kept 15 bases outside the gene matches. The CDR3 spells CSVFIGLAGQSTDTQYF. The CDR3 nucleotides are TGCAGTGTTTTTATCGGGCTAGCGGGCCAAAGCACAGATACGCAGTATTTT.

This clonotype has only a few counts. The V gene is TRBV2, the J gene TRBJ2-5, with 8 bases aligning to TRBD1. V shed 7 bases and J 4 bases; nucleotides not matched to a gene: 8. Per the germline V gene, CDR1 is SNHLY and CDR2 is FYNNEI. This CDR3 region has 14 residues. The CDR3 nucleotides read TGTGCCAGCAAGCCGGGACAGGCACTAGAGACCCAGTACTTC. This encodes CASKPGQALETQYF.